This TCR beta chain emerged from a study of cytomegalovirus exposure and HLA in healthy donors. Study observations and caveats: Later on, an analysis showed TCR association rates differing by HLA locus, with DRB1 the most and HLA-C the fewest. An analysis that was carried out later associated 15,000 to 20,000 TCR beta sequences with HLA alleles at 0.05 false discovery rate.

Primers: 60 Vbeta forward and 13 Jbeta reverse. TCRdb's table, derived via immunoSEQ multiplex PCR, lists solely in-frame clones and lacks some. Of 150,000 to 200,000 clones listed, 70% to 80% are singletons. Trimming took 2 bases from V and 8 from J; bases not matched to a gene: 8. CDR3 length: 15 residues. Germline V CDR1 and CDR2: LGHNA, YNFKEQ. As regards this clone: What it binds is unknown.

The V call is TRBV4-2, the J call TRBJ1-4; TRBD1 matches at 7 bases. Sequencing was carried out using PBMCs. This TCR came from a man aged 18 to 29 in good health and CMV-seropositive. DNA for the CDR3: TGTGCCAGCAGCCAAAGCAGGGGGTCTCGAGAAAAACTGTTTTTT. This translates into CASSQSRGSREKLFF.